Listed below are T cell receptor beta chains from one sample, sequenced in a study of identical twins. TCRdb re-analysed the 5' RACE reads in MiXCR, keeping a single row per CDR3 protein. The data show about 340,000 distinct CDR3 sequences, around 9% seen once. The sequenced material came from naive T cells sorted from blood. These receptors all come from a woman in her fifties or sixties in good health. Each CDR3 is given with its conserved first and last residue.

j_call | v_call | cdr3_aa
TRBJ2-2 | TRBV5-1 | CASSLEVAGELFF
TRBJ2-1 | TRBV25-1 | CASLGQGTGPEQFF
TRBJ2-6 | TRBV2 | CASRTGVSGANVLTF
TRBJ2-7 | TRBV4-1 | CASSQTGRPYEQYF
TRBJ2-3 | TRBV30 | CAWSVWGDTQYF
TRBJ2-2 | TRBV29-1 | CSVAEAGVISKNTGELFF
TRBJ2-3 | TRBV2 | CASSEPGRTDTQYF
TRBJ1-6 | TRBV24-1 | CATSDGQPNSPLHF
TRBJ2-1 | TRBV4-2 | CASSQDKGPVYNEQFF
TRBJ2-1 | TRBV7-9 | CASSLQGQGDYNEQFF
TRBJ2-3 | TRBV12-3/TRBV12-4 | CASSQRPYTDTQYF
TRBJ2-1 | TRBV7-2 | CASSLVAGDPNEQFF
TRBJ1-2 | TRBV20-1 | CSARDSRVVVHGYTF
TRBJ2-1 | TRBV20-1 | CSARPDRGPPGFF